One sample yielded the 32 T cell receptor beta chains listed below, sequenced in a study of cytomegalovirus exposure and HLA in healthy donors (dated by TCRdb to about 2017). The library relied on the immunoSEQ multiplex PCR assay. For the multiplex PCR, a mixture combining 60 forward primers for TCR Vbeta segments and 13 reverse primers for TCR Jbeta segments was used. Not all clones reach the TCRdb copy of this immuneACCESS table, which keeps in-frame sequences only. Checked studies attribute under half of the gap to unresolved V genes and leave the rest unexplained. Counted in this sample were some 90,000 clones; 79% of them appeared once. The top ten clones comprise about 2.5% of the sample. Sequencing input: PBMCs. The source of these receptors is a man aged 30-40 years in good health and CMV-seronegative.

The chain carries TRBV5-1 and TRBJ2-3; no clear D gene. CDR1 and CDR2 (germline): SGHRS, YFSETQ. V was trimmed by 0 bases and J by 0 bases, leaving 11 bases between them. There are 16 residues in the CDR3. CDR3 DNA sequence: TGCGCCAGCAGCTTGGCCACGGTTACTAGCACAGATACGCAGTATTTT. Protein: CASSLATVTSTDTQYF. The whole variable domain, filled in from reference TRBV5-1 and TRBJ2-3, reads KAGVTQTPRYLIKTRGQQVTLSCSPISGHRSVSWYQQTPGQGLQFLFEYFSETQRNKGNFPGRFSGRQFSNSRSEMNVSTLELGDSALYLCASSLATVTSTDTQYFGPGTRLTVL.

Many counts were recorded for this clone. The V gene is TRBV6-1, the J gene TRBJ2-5, with D tentatively TRBD2 (6 bases). The CDR3 runs 15 residues. V was clipped by 1 base and J by 1 base, with 10 bases between them. CDR1 and CDR2 from the germline V gene are MNHNS and SASEGT. CDR3 nucleotide sequence: TGTGCCAGCAGTGAAGTCTTGGGGGGCCAAGAGACCCAGTACTTC. This sequence encodes CASSEVLGGQETQYF.

The J gene is TRBJ1-3, the V gene TRBV25-1, with 9 positions matching TRBD1. Per germline, CDR1 MGHDK and CDR2 SYGVNS. This CDR3 spans 15 amino acids. V was pared by 6 bases and J by 0 bases, with 3 bases of the junction left unmatched. The CDR3 here is CASREDRGSGNTIYF. CDR3 DNA: TGTGCCAGCAGGGAGGACAGGGGCTCTGGAAACACCATATATTTT.

This clone has only one observation. The rearrangement joins TRBV5-6 to TRBJ2-7; D gene unclear. CDR1 is SGHDT and CDR2 is YYEEEE in the germline V gene. The CDR3 is 13 amino acids. Trimming removed 0 bases at V and 12 bases at J, with 16 bases between. The CDR3: CASSLASLYKPYF. The CDR3 DNA sequence: TGTGCCAGCAGCTTGGCCTCGCTCTATAAACCGTACTTC.

V is TRBV4-2 and J is TRBJ1-1; perhaps TRBD1 as D (5 bases). The CDR3 is made up of 14 amino acids. In germline, CDR1 is LGHNA, CDR2 YNFKEQ. V gave up 4 bases and J gave up 7 bases, with 16 bases separating them. The CDR3 nucleotides read TGTGCCAGCAGCCCTAGGCGCTCCGGGGGTGAAGCTTTCTTT. The encoded protein is CASSPRRSGGEAFF.

This clone was picked up a small number of times. V is TRBV9 and J is TRBJ2-1, with TRBD2 identical over 13 bases. Germline V gene lookup returns CDR1 SGDLS and CDR2 YYNGEE. Trimming removed 0 bases from V and 10 bases from J; junction bases left unmatched: 10. The CDR3 runs 17 residues. In nucleotides, the CDR3 is TGTGCCAGCAGCGTAGCCCCCGGGACTAGCGGGGTTACGGAGCAGTTCTTC. It codes for CASSVAPGTSGVTEQFF.

The CDR3 coding sequence is TGTGCCAGCAGTGAAGTATGGACATACTCCTACAATGAGCAGTTCTTC. Translation gives CASSEVWTYSYNEQFF. This chain uses TRBV6-4 with TRBJ2-1; weak D call: TRBD1 (5 bases). Germline loops: CDR1 MRHNA, CDR2 SNTAGT. V lost 3 bases, J lost 0 bases, and 12 bases lay in between. There are 16 residues in the CDR3.

Only one count was recorded for this clone. The rearrangement joins TRBV4-3 to TRBJ2-7; a possible D gene is TRBD2 (7 bases). The germline CDR1 and CDR2 sequences are LGHNA and YSLEER. V lost 2 bases and J lost 2, with 13 bases in between. CDR3 length: 15 residues. For the CDR3, the DNA is TGCGCCAGCAGCCAAAACCGCGGGGGCCCCTACGAGCAGTACTTC. This translates into CASSQNRGGPYEQYF.

The chain links TRBV6-1 to TRBJ2-5; TRBD1 matches 7 bases. Per the germline V gene, CDR1 is MNHNS and CDR2 is SASEGT. This CDR3 comprises 14 residues. The ends lost 4 bases at V and 5 bases at J; junction bases unmatched: 7. The CDR3 here is CASSANRGGETQYF. CDR3 bases: TGTGCCAGCAGTGCGAACAGGGGCGGGGAGACCCAGTACTTC.

V is TRBV5-1 and J is TRBJ2-7, with a weak D call TRBD1 (6 bases). The CDR3 is 14 residues long. The germline V gene has CDR1 SGHRS and CDR2 YFSETQ. The V end was cut by 4 bases, the J end by 9 bases, with 20 bases between. DNA of the CDR3: TGCGCCAGCAGCACAGGGTTTATGAGCGGCGGGCAGTACTTC. This codes for CASSTGFMSGGQYF.

In its sample, this clone was seen a few times. The CDR3 DNA reads TGCAGCGTTGCAGGGGACAGCATGAACACTGAAGCTTTCTTT. Translating it yields CSVAGDSMNTEAFF. This chain connects TRBV29-1 to TRBJ1-1, with TRBD1 identical over 7 bases. J was trimmed by 0 bases and V by 4 bases; bases with no gene match: 5. From germline, CDR1 is SQVTM and CDR2 ANQGSEA. This CDR3 has 14 amino acids.

The gene calls are TRBV12-5 and TRBJ2-5; D gene ambiguous. V lost 5 bases and J 2 bases, leaving 12 bases between the germline ends. CDR1 and CDR2 from the germline V gene are LGHNT and FRNRAP. This CDR3 region has 14 residues. Written as DNA, the CDR3 is TGTGCTAGTGGTGTCGGCAGAGCGCAAGAGACCCAGTACTTC. Residues: CASGVGRAQETQYF.

The table lists this clone with a few counts. The rearrangement links TRBV13 to TRBJ2-1, with 11 bases lining up with TRBD2. CDR1 and CDR2 from the germline V gene are PRHDT and FYEKMQ (reference sequence). V was pared by 2 bases and J by 4 bases, with 4 bases of the junction left unmatched. This CDR3 region has 16 residues. CDR3 coding DNA: TGTGCCAGCAGCTTAAAGGGGACTAGCGGTTACAATGAGCAGTTCTTC. This encodes CASSLKGTSGYNEQFF.

The chain joins TRBV5-6 to TRBJ2-7, with a tentative D call TRBD2 (5 bases). This CDR3 is built from 14 residues. The germline V gene encodes CDR1 SGHDT and CDR2 YYEEEE. V was trimmed by 2 bases and J by 0 bases, leaving 9 bases between them. CDR3 in DNA: TGTGCCAGCAGCTTTCAGGCGGGCTCCTACGAGCAGTACTTC. Amino acid sequence: CASSFQAGSYEQYF.

This chain joins TRBV2 and TRBJ1-2; D is unresolved. V was pared by 5 bases and J by 4 bases, with 8 bases between. The CDR3 is 12 residues long. CDR1 is SNHLY and CDR2 is FYNNEI in the germline V gene. CDR3 sequence: CASSLYGYGYTF. The DNA for the CDR3 is TGTGCCAGCAGTTTGTACGGCTATGGCTACACCTTC.

The V gene is TRBV9, the J gene TRBJ1-1; no clear D gene. The V and J ends lost 6 bases and 4 bases respectively, with 13 bases between them. CDR1 and CDR2 from the germline V gene are SGDLS and YYNGEE. The CDR3 has 13 amino acids. CDR3 loop: CASTPVGSTEAFF. The CDR3, as DNA: TGTGCCAGCACCCCCGTGGGCAGCACTGAAGCTTTCTTT.

This chain links TRBV7-3 with TRBJ1-1; 7 nucleotides match TRBD1. J was trimmed by 1 base and V by 2 bases; bases with no gene match: 1. Germline values: CDR1 SGHTA, CDR2 FQGTGA. The CDR3 contains 14 residues. In nucleotides, the CDR3 is TGTGCCAGCAGCTTAGGGACAGCGAACACTGAAGCTTTCTTT. It is translated as CASSLGTANTEAFF.

This clone has just one count. CDR3 bases: TGTGCCAGCAGCCAAGAAAGGGGGACAGGCGGTTGGCAGTACTTC. It translates to CASSQERGTGGWQYF. The chain employs TRBV14 and TRBJ2-7; 8 nucleotides align to TRBD1. V lost 0 bases and J lost 9; bases outside the gene matches: 10. There are 15 residues in the CDR3. Germline CDR1 reads SGHDN; CDR2 reads FVKESK.

The chain couples TRBV5-1 to TRBJ2-1, with 7 bases fitting TRBD1. Germline V gives CDR1 SGHRS, CDR2 YFSETQ. After removal of 2 bases from V and 7 bases from J, the junction contained 18 bases not matched to a gene. The CDR3 has 18 amino acids. The CDR3 DNA reads as TGCGCCAGCAGCTTACTCGCCAGTATGACAGGGTTCGAAAATGAGCAGTTCTTC. Translated, it gives CASSLLASMTGFENEQFF.

This clone was picked up one time. The chain combines TRBV6-1 with TRBJ2-1, with D unclear. The CDR3 runs 12 residues. The V gene's germline CDR1 is MNHNS and CDR2 SASEGT. V lost 1 base and J 8 bases, leaving 6 bases between the germline ends. CDR3 bases: TGTGCCAGCAGTGAAGGGGCCTATGAGCAGTTCTTC. This sequence encodes CASSEGAYEQFF.

The chain employs TRBV10-3 and TRBJ1-5, with D unresolved. CDR3 length equals 13 residues. The germline V and J ends were trimmed by 4 bases and 8 bases, with 12 bases remaining between them. CDR1 is ENHRY, CDR2 SYGVKD, per germline. CDR3 sequence (DNA): TGTGCCATCAGTGTTCGCAGTATGGAGCCCCAGCATTTT. Translating gives CAISVRSMEPQHF.

The V and J genes are TRBV27 and TRBJ1-2; 8 bases are a match to TRBD1. Germline V gene lookup returns CDR1 MNHEY and CDR2 SMNVEV (reference sequence). The V segment lost 5 bases and the J segment 8 bases; nucleotides outside the gene matches: 13. The CDR3 is 15 amino acids. DNA for the CDR3: TGTGCCAGCAGTCCCAAACCGGACAGGGTGAGGGGCTACACCTTC. Amino acids: CASSPKPDRVRGYTF.

The gene calls are TRBV25-1 and TRBJ2-1, with 9 positions matching TRBD1. V was clipped by 5 bases and J by 7 bases; unmatched bases: 15. The germline V gene has CDR1 MGHDK and CDR2 SYGVNS. The CDR3 consists of 17 residues. The chain's CDR3 is CASSSLPGDRDSNEQFF. The CDR3 DNA reads as TGTGCCAGCAGTTCCCTCCCTGGGGACAGGGATTCAAATGAGCAGTTCTTC.

The chain recombines TRBV10-3 with TRBJ2-7, with 7 bases aligning to TRBD1. Germline values: CDR1 ENHRY, CDR2 SYGVKD. This CDR3 contains 12 residues. The V segment lost 6 bases and the J segment 7 bases; nucleotides outside the gene matches: 6. CDR3 residues: CAIRTTGREQYF. The CDR3 nucleotides read TGTGCCATCAGAACGACAGGGCGGGAGCAGTACTTC.

The chain links TRBV10-3 to TRBJ2-2; 9 bases align to TRBD1. The CDR3 totals 16 residues. Germline loops: CDR1 ENHRY, CDR2 SYGVKD. V trimming: 3 bases; J trimming: 4 bases; junction bases outside the gene matches: 6. The CDR3 DNA sequence: TGTGCCATCAGTGACTTGGGACAGGGTGGCACCGGGGAGCTGTTTTTT. Its protein is CAISDLGQGGTGELFF.

V and J are TRBV7-8 and TRBJ2-3; D gene unclear. The CDR3 totals 14 residues. Germline values: CDR1 SGHVS, CDR2 FQNEAQ. V was clipped by 7 bases and J by 3 bases, with 14 bases between them. The CDR3 protein is CASKPQAITDTQYF. The CDR3 DNA reads as TGTGCCAGCAAACCTCAAGCCATTACAGATACGCAGTATTTT.

The V and J genes are TRBV5-4 and TRBJ1-4, with 9 bases lining up with TRBD1. After removal of 0 bases from V and 5 bases from J, the junction contained 8 bases not matched to a gene. CDR1 SGHNT and CDR2 YYREEE come from the germline V gene (reference sequence). The CDR3 sequence is 17 residues long. CDR3 residues: CASSLEGPGQGNEKLFF. For the CDR3, the DNA is TGTGCCAGCAGCTTGGAGGGCCCGGGACAGGGAAATGAAAAACTGTTTTTT.

This chain joins TRBV6-4 and TRBJ2-3, with a tentative D call TRBD2 (7 bases). The ends were cut back, 0 bases at V and 1 base at J, with 11 bases in the middle. CDR1 MRHNA and CDR2 SNTAGT come from the germline V gene. The CDR3 contains 16 residues. The CDR3 region has the DNA TGTGCCAGCAGTGACTCGACGGGGGGCGGCACAGATACGCAGTATTTT. Its protein is CASSDSTGGGTDTQYF.

The chain carries TRBV2 and TRBJ1-2; D is possibly TRBD1 (6 bases). The CDR3 is made up of 15 amino acids. From germline, CDR1 is SNHLY and CDR2 FYNNEI. The V end was cut by 2 bases, the J end by 8 bases, with 18 bases between. CDR3 DNA sequence: TGTGCCAGCAGTGAAATCCCGACAGGTGGGACGGGCTACACCTTC. Amino acid sequence: CASSEIPTGGTGYTF. The full variable domain, in which reference TRBV2 and TRBJ1-2 provide the parts outside the CDR3, is EPEVTQTPSHQVTQMGQEVILRCVPISNHLYFYWYRQILGQKVEFLVSFYNNEISEKSEIFDDQFSVERPDGSNFTLKIRSTKLEDSAMYFCASSEIPTGGTGYTFGSGTRLTVV.

Note on this clone: The junction differs from germline at one of its ends, possibly a read error. The chain recombines TRBV30 with TRBJ1-6; 11 bases fit TRBD1. The germline CDR1 and CDR2 sequences are GTSNPN and SVGIG (reference sequence). The CDR3 consists of 14 residues. CDR3 coding DNA: TGTGCCTGGAGGGGGACAGGGGGTAATTCACTCCTCCACTTT. Protein sequence: CAWRGTGGNSLLHF.

J is TRBJ2-5 and V is TRBV23-1; 8 bases are shared with TRBD2. The end of the DNA is better explained by TRBJ2-7, so the J call may be wrong. TRBV23-1 is annotated as an ORF whose role is uncertain. The CDR3 consists of 15 residues. The CDR3 region is CASSQSAGGNYEQYF. CDR3 sequence (DNA): TGCGCCAGCAGTCAATCGGCGGGGGGAAACTACGAGCAGTACTTC.

This rearrangement joins TRBV5-1 to TRBJ2-5; possible D gene TRBD1, 5 bases. Germline V gene lookup returns CDR1 SGHRS and CDR2 YFSETQ. Trimming took 0 bases from V and 3 from J, leaving 21 bases between them. The CDR3 length is 18 residues. Here the CDR3 reads CASSLARGNTNIKETQYF. The CDR3 DNA reads TGCGCCAGCAGCTTGGCTAGGGGAAACACCAACATCAAAGAGACCCAGTACTTC.